This T cell receptor beta chain was observed in a study of blood T cell repertoires in COVID-19. Assay used: immunoSEQ multiplex PCR; TCRdb lists only in-frame clones, some missing. In the table there are about 220,000 clones, more than 70% of which are singletons. Trimming took 6 bases from V and 7 from J, leaving 9 bases between them. In germline, CDR1 is MRHNA, CDR2 SNTAGT. CDR3 length equals 11 residues. This TCR was recovered from a human donor in a cohort sampled during active COVID-19. The rearrangement uses TRBV6-4 and TRBJ1-2; D remains unclear. Specimen: peripheral blood. The CDR3 coding sequence is TGTGCCAGCAGGGACCTCAGTGGCTACACCTTC. Amino acids: CASRDLSGYTF.